The 2 T cell receptor beta chains below were found in one sample sequenced in a study of T-cell reconstitution after alpha-beta-depleted transplantation in children. Unique molecular identifiers featured in how the TCRbeta library was prepared. Each CDR3 protein gets one entry after TCRdb re-called the PCR reads with MiXCR. This table holds about 830,000 distinct CDR3 sequences, around 15% found once. Sequenced material: PBMCs, mostly from graft donor cells, taken 360 days after TCRalphabeta/CD19-depleted stem cell transplant. The source of these receptors is a male patient between 10 and 17 years old who had a stem cell transplant for acute lymphoblastic leukemia, so the T cells may come from the graft donor.

The chain carries TRBV27 and TRBJ2-7; 10 positions match TRBD1. CDR3 length: 16 residues. CDR1 is MNHEY and CDR2 is SMNVEV in the germline V gene (reference sequence). V lost 0 bases and J lost 4; bases outside the gene matches: 6. Here the CDR3 reads CASSLSPGTGVYEQYF. The CDR3 DNA sequence: TGTGCCAGCAGTTTATCCCCCGGGACAGGGGTGTACGAGCAGTACTTC.

This sequence joins TRBV12-3 or TRBV12-4 and TRBJ2-5; 9 nucleotides align to TRBD2. The CDR3 totals 14 residues. With 8 bases clipped from V and 7 bases from J, the junction kept 11 bases outside the gene matches. CDR3 sequence reads: CASATLAGAATQYF. The CDR3, as DNA: TGTGCCAGCGCAACCTTAGCGGGAGCGGCGACCCAGTACTTC.